This T cell receptor beta chain derives from a study of control samples from healthy donors and cancer patients (dated by TCRdb to 2018 to 2020). Library preparation employed the immunoSEQ multiplex PCR assay. What TCRdb holds here is the immuneACCESS table cut down to in-frame rearrangements. Part of the clones is not present; checked against another copy, under half of the missing clones reflect an unresolved V gene, and the others are unexplained. For this sample the table gives about 130,000 clones, of which 75% to 95% were detected only once. The leading ten clones occupy 2.5% to 3% of the sample. A note on this clone: Its antigen remains undetermined. The record has no base qualities; no much larger clone is one base away.

The cysteine opens and the phenylalanine closes a CDR3 of 12 amino acids. Only the CDR3 DNA is retained, 36 bases long and in frame from the first base. V gives up 5 bases and J gives up 10 bases, and the segment between their germline ends measures 9 bases. The germline V gene specifies SNHLY as CDR1 and FYNNEI as CDR2. The sequence was obtained from a man in his forties in good health. The rearranged chain carries TRBV2 and TRBJ1-6, with no confidently assigned D gene. The sample taken for sequencing was blood. The CDR3 here reads CASSMINSPLHF. The DNA reads TGTGCCAGCAGTATGATTAACTCACCCCTCCACTTT.